The 2 T cell receptor beta chains below come from one sample, sequenced in a study of early T cells in non-severe SARS-CoV-2 infection. Using its own MiXCR run on the 5' RACE reads, TCRdb lists one record per CDR3 protein. The sample lists around 80,000 distinct CDR3 sequences, roughly 13% seen once, with under 1.5% in the top ten. The specimen sequenced was whole blood. All receptors derive from an adult who was a healthcare worker with PCR-confirmed SARS-CoV-2 infection or an uninfected control (not recorded which).

Only a few counts were recorded for this clonotype. V gene TRBV6-2 or TRBV6-3 combines with J gene TRBJ2-7; 8 bases are a match to TRBD2. Germline CDR1 MNHEY, CDR2 SVGEGT. The CDR3 runs to 13 residues. V was clipped by 2 bases and J by 3 bases; unmatched bases: 0. The CDR3 reads CASSYAGGYEQYF. Written as DNA, the CDR3 is TGTGCCAGCAGTTACGCGGGGGGCTACGAGCAGTACTTC.

In its sample, this clonotype was seen a few times. The rearrangement uses TRBV30 and TRBJ2-1; D is unresolved. Germline lookup yields CDR1 GTSNPN and CDR2 SVGIG (reference sequence). The CDR3 is 12 amino acids. Trimming removed 6 bases from V and 4 bases from J, with 10 bases in between. CDR3 region: CACPGRYNEQFF. The CDR3, as DNA: TGTGCCTGCCCTGGGCGGTACAATGAGCAGTTCTTC.